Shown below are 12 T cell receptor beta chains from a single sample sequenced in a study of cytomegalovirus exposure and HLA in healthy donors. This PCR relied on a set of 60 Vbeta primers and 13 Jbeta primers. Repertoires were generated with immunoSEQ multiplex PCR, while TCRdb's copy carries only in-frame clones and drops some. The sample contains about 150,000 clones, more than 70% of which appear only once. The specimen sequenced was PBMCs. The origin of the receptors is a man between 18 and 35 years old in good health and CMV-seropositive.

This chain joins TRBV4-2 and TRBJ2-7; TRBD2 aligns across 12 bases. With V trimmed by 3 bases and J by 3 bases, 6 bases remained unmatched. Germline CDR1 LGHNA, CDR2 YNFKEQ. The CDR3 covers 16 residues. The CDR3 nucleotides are TGTGCCAGCAGCCAGTCGACTAGCGGGAGACACTACGAGCAGTACTTC. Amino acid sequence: CASSQSTSGRHYEQYF.

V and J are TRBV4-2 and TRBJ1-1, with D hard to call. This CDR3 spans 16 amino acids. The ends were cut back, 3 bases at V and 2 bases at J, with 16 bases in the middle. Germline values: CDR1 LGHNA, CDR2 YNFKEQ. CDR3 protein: CASSHTKEAANTEAFF. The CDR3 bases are TGTGCCAGCAGCCACACAAAGGAGGCAGCCAACACTGAAGCTTTCTTT.

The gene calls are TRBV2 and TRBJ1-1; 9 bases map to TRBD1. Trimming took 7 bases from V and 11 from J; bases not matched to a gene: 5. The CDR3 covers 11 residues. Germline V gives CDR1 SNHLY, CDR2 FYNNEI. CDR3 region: CASTIGQGAFF. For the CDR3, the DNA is TGTGCCAGCACCATTGGACAGGGGGCTTTCTTT.

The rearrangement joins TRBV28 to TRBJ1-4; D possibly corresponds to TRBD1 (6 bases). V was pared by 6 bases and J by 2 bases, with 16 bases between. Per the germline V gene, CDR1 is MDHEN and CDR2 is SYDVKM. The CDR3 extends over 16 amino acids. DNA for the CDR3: TGTGCCAGCAGGAGCAGGGGAAGTCGGACTAATGAAAAACTGTTTTTT. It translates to CASRSRGSRTNEKLFF.

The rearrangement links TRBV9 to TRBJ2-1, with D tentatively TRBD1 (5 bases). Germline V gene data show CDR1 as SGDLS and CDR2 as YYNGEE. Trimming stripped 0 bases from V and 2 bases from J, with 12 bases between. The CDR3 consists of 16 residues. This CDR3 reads CASSVVQGGPYNEQFF. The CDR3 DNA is TGTGCCAGCAGCGTAGTTCAGGGTGGCCCCTACAATGAGCAGTTCTTC. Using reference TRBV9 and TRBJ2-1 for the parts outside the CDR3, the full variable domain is DSGVTQTPKHLITATGQRVTLRCSPRSGDLSVYWYQQSLDQGLQFLIQYYNGEERAKGNILERFSAQQFPDLHSELNLSSLELGDSALYFCASSVVQGGPYNEQFFGPGTRLTVL.

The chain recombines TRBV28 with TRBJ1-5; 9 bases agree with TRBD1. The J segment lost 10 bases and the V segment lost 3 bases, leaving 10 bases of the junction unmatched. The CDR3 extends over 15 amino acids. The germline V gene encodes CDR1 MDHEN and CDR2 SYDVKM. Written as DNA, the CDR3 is TGTGCCAGCAGTTTGGGGGACAGGGACTTTCGACCCCAGCATTTT. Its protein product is CASSLGDRDFRPQHF. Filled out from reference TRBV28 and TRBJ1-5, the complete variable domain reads DVKVTQSSRYLVKRTGEKVFLECVQDMDHENMFWYRQDPGLGLRLIYFSYDVKMKEKGDIPEGYSVSREKKERFSLILESASTNQTSMYLCASSLGDRDFRPQHFGDGTRLSIL.

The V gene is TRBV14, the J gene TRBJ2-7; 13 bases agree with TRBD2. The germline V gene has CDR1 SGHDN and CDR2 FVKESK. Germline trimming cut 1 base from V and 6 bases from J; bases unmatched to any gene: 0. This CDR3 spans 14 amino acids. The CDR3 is CASSQGTSGSEQYF. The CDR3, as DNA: TGTGCCAGCAGCCAAGGGACTAGCGGGAGCGAGCAGTACTTC.

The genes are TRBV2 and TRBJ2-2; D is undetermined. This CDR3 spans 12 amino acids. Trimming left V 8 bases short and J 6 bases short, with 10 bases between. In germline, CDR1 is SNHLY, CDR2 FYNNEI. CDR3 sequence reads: CASGSRPGELFF. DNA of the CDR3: TGTGCCAGCGGTAGTCGTCCCGGGGAGCTGTTTTTT.

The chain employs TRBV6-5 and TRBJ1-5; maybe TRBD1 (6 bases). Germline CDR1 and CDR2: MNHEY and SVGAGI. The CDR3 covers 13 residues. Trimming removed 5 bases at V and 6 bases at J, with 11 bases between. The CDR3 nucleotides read TGTGCCAGCAGTACAACAGGGTTTCAGCCCCAGCATTTT. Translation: CASSTTGFQPQHF.

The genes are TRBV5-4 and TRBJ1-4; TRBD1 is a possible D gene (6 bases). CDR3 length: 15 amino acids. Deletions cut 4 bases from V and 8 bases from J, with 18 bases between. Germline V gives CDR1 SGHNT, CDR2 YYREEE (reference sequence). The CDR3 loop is CASSPTGGAGEKLFF. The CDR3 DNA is TGTGCCAGCAGCCCGACGGGGGGCGCAGGGGAAAAACTGTTTTTT.

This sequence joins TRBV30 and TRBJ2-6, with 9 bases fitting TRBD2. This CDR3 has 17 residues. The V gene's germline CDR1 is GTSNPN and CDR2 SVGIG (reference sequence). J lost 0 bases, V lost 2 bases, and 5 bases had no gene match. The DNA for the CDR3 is TGTGCCTGGAGTAAGGGGCGGGAGGGCTCTGGGGCCAACGTCCTGACTTTC. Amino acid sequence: CAWSKGREGSGANVLTF.

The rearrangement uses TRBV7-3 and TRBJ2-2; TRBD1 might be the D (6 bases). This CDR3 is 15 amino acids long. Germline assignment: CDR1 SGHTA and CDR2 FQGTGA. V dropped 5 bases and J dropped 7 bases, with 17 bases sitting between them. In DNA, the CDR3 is TGTGCCAGCAGCCCGACCCATGCACAGGGCGGGGAGCTGTTTTTT. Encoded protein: CASSPTHAQGGELFF.